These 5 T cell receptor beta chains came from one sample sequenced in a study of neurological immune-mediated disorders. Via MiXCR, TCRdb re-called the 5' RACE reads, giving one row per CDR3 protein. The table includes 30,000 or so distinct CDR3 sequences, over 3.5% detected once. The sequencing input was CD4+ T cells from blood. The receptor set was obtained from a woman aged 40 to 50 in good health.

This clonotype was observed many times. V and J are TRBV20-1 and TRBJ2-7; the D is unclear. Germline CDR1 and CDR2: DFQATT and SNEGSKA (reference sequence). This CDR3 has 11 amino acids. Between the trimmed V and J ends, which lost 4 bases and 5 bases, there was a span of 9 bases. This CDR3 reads CSATMLDEQYF. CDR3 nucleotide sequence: TGCAGTGCTACTATGTTAGACGAGCAGTACTTC.

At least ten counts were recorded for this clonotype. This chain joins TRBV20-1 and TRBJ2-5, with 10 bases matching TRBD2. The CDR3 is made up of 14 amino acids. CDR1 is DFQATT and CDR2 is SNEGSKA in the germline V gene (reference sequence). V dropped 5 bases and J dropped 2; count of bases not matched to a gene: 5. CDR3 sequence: CSASSGRVQETQYF. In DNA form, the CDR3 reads TGCAGTGCTTCGAGCGGGAGGGTACAAGAGACCCAGTACTTC.

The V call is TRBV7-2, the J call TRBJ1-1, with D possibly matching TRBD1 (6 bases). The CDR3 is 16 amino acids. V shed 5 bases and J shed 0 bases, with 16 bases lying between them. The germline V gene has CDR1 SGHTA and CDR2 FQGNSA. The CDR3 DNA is TGTGCCAGCAGCGGGGGAAGGGGGAGAATGAACACTGAAGCTTTCTTT. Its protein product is CASSGGRGRMNTEAFF. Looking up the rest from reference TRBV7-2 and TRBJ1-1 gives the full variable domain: GAGVSQSPSNKVTEKGKDVELRCDPISGHTALYWYRQSLGQGLEFLIYFQGNSAPDKSGLPSDRFSAERTGGSVSTLTIQRTQQEDSAVYLCASSGGRGRMNTEAFFGQGTRLTVV.

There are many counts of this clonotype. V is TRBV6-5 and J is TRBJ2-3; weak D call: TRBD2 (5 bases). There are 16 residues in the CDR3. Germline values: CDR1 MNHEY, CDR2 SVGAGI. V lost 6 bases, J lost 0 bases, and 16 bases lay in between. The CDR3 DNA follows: TGTGCCAGCAGCCCTACGGAGCGGATTAGCACAGATACGCAGTATTTT. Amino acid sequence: CASSPTERISTDTQYF.

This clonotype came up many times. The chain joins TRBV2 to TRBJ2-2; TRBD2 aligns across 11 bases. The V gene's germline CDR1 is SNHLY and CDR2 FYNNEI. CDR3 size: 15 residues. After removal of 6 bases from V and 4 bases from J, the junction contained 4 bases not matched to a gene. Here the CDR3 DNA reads TGTGCCAGCAGGGACGGACTAGCGGGCACCGGGGAGCTGTTTTTT. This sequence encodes CASRDGLAGTGELFF. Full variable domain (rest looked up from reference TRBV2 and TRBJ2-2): EPEVTQTPSHQVTQMGQEVILRCVPISNHLYFYWYRQILGQKVEFLVSFYNNEISEKSEIFDDQFSVERPDGSNFTLKIRSTKLEDSAMYFCASRDGLAGTGELFFGEGSRLTVL.